One and the same sample provided the 27 T cell receptor beta chains below, sequenced in a study of T cell clonality in common variable immunodeficiency. Here immunoSEQ multiplex PCR was the method, and the copy in TCRdb shows in-frame clones only, minus some. The specimen gives around 57,000 clones without singletons; the ten biggest hold approximately 3%. The specimen sequenced was peripheral blood mononuclear cells. The receptors were sampled from a person aged 18-69 years in good health.

Only a few counts were recorded for this clone. The read halts 3 residues ahead of the CDR3 end, with the missing end drawn from the germline J gene. The rearrangement links TRBV7-3 to TRBJ1-2; D gene unclear. The CDR3 runs 14 residues. The germline V gene has CDR1 SGHTA and CDR2 FQGTGA. Here the CDR3 reads CASSLSPDSYEYTF. The sequenced CDR3 bases are TGTGCCAGCAGCTTATCGCCGGACTCCTACGAG.

This clone was seen ten or more times. The read ends 3 residues shy of where the CDR3 ends; the end is completed using the germline J gene. This chain uses TRBV20-1 with TRBJ2-4; 10 bases align to TRBD2. V trimming: 1 base; J trimming: 8 bases; junction bases outside the gene matches: 11. CDR3 length: 16 amino acids. CDR1 and CDR2 (germline): DFQATT, SNEGSKA (reference sequence). CDR3 amino acids: CSARVRASGRTDIQYF. CDR3 bases read: TGCAGTGCTAGAGTGAGGGCTAGCGGGAGAACGGACATT.

This clone was counted ten times or more. The sequence runs out 3 residues before the end of the CDR3; the remainder is reconstructed from the germline J gene. The genes are TRBV5-1 and TRBJ1-1; D might be TRBD1 (5 bases). CDR3 size: 16 residues. The ends were cut back, 3 bases at V and 6 bases at J, with 21 bases in the middle. Looked up from germline, CDR1 is SGHRS and CDR2 is YFSETQ. CDR3 protein: CASSWAWGGRTAEAFF. Partial CDR3 DNA: TGCGCCAGCAGCTGGGCTTGGGGGGGACGAACCGCTGAA.

This clone was detected ten times or more. One end of the junction does not line up with germline, which may come from a read error. The read halts 3 residues ahead of the CDR3 end, with the missing end drawn from the germline J gene. Distinct nucleotide sequences in the sample also encode this CDR3. This chain joins TRBV5-1 and TRBJ2-5; 11 nucleotides align to TRBD1. The length of the CDR3 is 15 residues. Germline values: CDR1 SGHRS, CDR2 YFSETQ. The covered CDR3 bases are TGCGCCAGTAGCTTCGGACAGGGGGCCAGGGAGACC. This encodes CASSFGQGARET. The CDR3 in its entirety is CASSFGQGARETQYF.

In this sample, this clone turned up many times. With the read ending 3 residues before the CDR3 end, the germline J gene is used to fill in that end. V is TRBV20-1 and J is TRBJ2-2, with D tentatively TRBD2 (6 bases). Germline CDR1 is DFQATT and CDR2 is SNEGSKA (reference sequence). This CDR3 comprises 16 residues. The V end was cut by 0 bases, the J end by 0 bases, with 11 bases between. Partial CDR3 DNA: TGCAGTGCTAGAGATGGGCGGGGCGCGAACACCGGGGAG. This encodes CSARDGRGANTGE. The complete CDR3 reads CSARDGRGANTGELFF.

At least ten counts were recorded for this clone. The read ends 3 residues before the CDR3 terminus; that terminus is restored from the germline J gene. The chain combines TRBV5-1 with TRBJ2-2; D unclear. The CDR3 is made up of 16 amino acids. V lost 0 bases and J lost 2, with 11 bases in between. Germline CDR1 is SGHRS and CDR2 is YFSETQ. The part of the CDR3 DNA that was read is TGCGCCAGCAGCTTGGTCTCTACAGACAACACCGGGGAG. Protein: CASSLVSTDNTGE. The whole CDR3 sequence is CASSLVSTDNTGELFF.

This clone came up many times. With the read ending 3 residues before the CDR3 end, the germline J gene is used to fill in that end. The rearrangement links TRBV30 to TRBJ2-7; D possibly corresponds to TRBD2 (7 bases). Germline CDR1 reads GTSNPN; CDR2 reads SVGIG (reference sequence). V lost 5 bases, J lost 0 bases, and 14 bases lay in between. This CDR3 comprises 14 residues. CDR3 DNA, as far as it was read: TGTGCCTGGGGAGGGGGGGGAAGCTCCTACGAG. Translating it yields CAWGGGGSSYE. The CDR3 reads in full as CAWGGGGSSYEQYF.

This clone was counted ten times or more. CDR3 amino acids: CASSRSTRNTGELFF. The DNA read from the CDR3 is TGCGCCAGCAGCCGAAGTACAAGGAACACCGGGGAG. The V gene is TRBV5-1, the J gene TRBJ2-2; unclear D gene. The read gets to within 3 residues of the CDR3 end, and the germline J gene fills in the rest. V was trimmed by 4 bases and J by 1 base, leaving 11 bases between them. The CDR3 has 15 residues. Germline loops: CDR1 SGHRS, CDR2 YFSETQ. The full variable domain, completed using reference TRBV5-1 and TRBJ2-2, is KAGVTQTPRYLIKTRGQQVTLSCSPISGHRSVSWYQQTPGQGLQFLFEYFSETQRNKGNFPGRFSGRQFSNSRSEMNVSTLELGDSALYLCASSRSTRNTGELFFGEGSRLTVL.

This clone was seen a few times. The read terminates 3 residues before the CDR3 end, so the remaining end is supplied by the germline J gene. The genes are TRBV18 and TRBJ1-2; D gene unclear. This CDR3 is 14 amino acids long. The germline gives CDR1 KGHSH, CDR2 LQKENI. The DNA read from the CDR3 is TGTGCCAGCTCATCCTTGGGCAGCCCCAATGAC. It specifies CASSSLGSPND. The whole CDR3 reads CASSSLGSPNDYTF.

This clone was seen a few times. Coverage ceases 3 residues before the CDR3 finishes, and the germline J gene fills in the end. J is TRBJ1-1 and V is TRBV6-2 or TRBV6-3; TRBD1 might be the D (5 bases). This CDR3 is built from 13 residues. Trimming took 8 bases from V and 3 from J, leaving 13 bases between them. In germline, CDR1 is MNHEY, CDR2 SVGEGT. The CDR3 here is CASGMGGYTEAFF. CDR3 bases read: TGTGCCAGCGGTATGGGGGGGTACACTGAA.

This clone was picked up many times. The CDR3 end falls 3 residues outside the read, so it is completed with the germline J gene. This sequence joins TRBV7-8 and TRBJ2-3; TRBD2 might be the D (5 bases). Deletions cut 10 bases from V and 4 bases from J, with 9 bases between. CDR1 is SGHVS, CDR2 FQNEAQ, per germline. The CDR3 length is 11 residues. The part of the CDR3 DNA that was read is TGTGCCATCATTAGCGCAGATACG. It yields the protein CAIISADT. The whole CDR3 region reads CAIISADTQYF.

The sample holds many counts of this clone. Incomplete CDR3 DNA: TGCAGTGCTAGAGATGCCGGGGGGCGCACTGAA. Its translation: CSARDAGGRTE. The entire CDR3 protein is CSARDAGGRTEAFF. V gene TRBV20-1 combines with J gene TRBJ1-1; tentative D call: TRBD1 (6 bases). The read terminates 3 residues ahead of where the CDR3 ends, so the germline J gene completes it. The CDR3 is 14 residues long. Germline V gives CDR1 DFQATT, CDR2 SNEGSKA (reference sequence). V was shortened by 0 bases and J by 4 bases, with 12 bases between the two germline ends.

This clone has at least ten counts. Read sequence stops 3 residues before the CDR3 end, and the germline J gene provides the missing end. The chain is built from TRBV5-1 and TRBJ2-6; 7 bases are shared with TRBD1. This CDR3 comprises 16 residues. V shed 4 bases and J 0 bases; nucleotides not matched to a gene: 4. Germline CDR1 SGHRS, CDR2 YFSETQ. The DNA read from the CDR3 is TGCGCCAGCAGCATGACAGGGACCTCTGGGGCCAACGTC. It translates to CASSMTGTSGANV. The CDR3 as a whole reads CASSMTGTSGANVLTF.

Partial CDR3 DNA: TGTGCCAGCAGGGCTAGACAGGGAACAGATACC. As protein: CASRARQGTDT. The whole CDR3 protein reads CASRARQGTDTYTF. The rearrangement uses TRBV7-2 and TRBJ1-2; 7 nucleotides agree with TRBD1. The read ends 3 residues shy of where the CDR3 ends; the end is completed using the germline J gene. The CDR3 has 14 amino acids. Germline V gene lookup returns CDR1 SGHTA and CDR2 FQGNSA.

CDR3 DNA (partial): TGTGCCAGCAGCTTCGGACAGGTTAGTGGCGAG. It encodes CASSFGQVSGE. The full CDR3 reads CASSFGQVSGEQYF. This chain connects TRBV11-2 to TRBJ2-7; 7 bases are shared with TRBD1. The read stops 3 residues short of the end of the CDR3; the missing end is completed from the germline J gene. After removal of 3 bases from V and 6 bases from J, the junction contained 8 bases not matched to a gene. The CDR3 runs to 14 residues. Germline values: CDR1 SGHAT, CDR2 FQNNGV.

This clone was observed many times. The CDR3 end is not reached by the read, which stops 3 residues before it; the germline J gene fills it in. The genes are TRBV18 and TRBJ2-3; 7 bases are shared with TRBD2. This CDR3 has 13 residues. The germline V gene has CDR1 KGHSH and CDR2 LQKENI. This chain's CDR3 is CASSPAGAGTQYF. CDR3 bases read: TGTGCCAGCTCACCAGCGGGAGCAGGCACG.

This clone was found a few times. The read ends 3 residues shy of where the CDR3 ends; the end is completed using the germline J gene. The rearrangement joins TRBV18 to TRBJ1-4; maybe TRBD1 (5 bases). Trimming removed 5 bases from V and 0 bases from J, with 13 bases in between. This CDR3 has 16 residues. Per the germline V gene, CDR1 is KGHSH and CDR2 is LQKENI. The CDR3 DNA, read in part, is TGTGCCAGCTCATTCTCCAGGGTTTCAACTAATGAAAAA. Protein product: CASSFSRVSTNEK. The whole CDR3 reads CASSFSRVSTNEKLFF.

Comments on this clone: From the germline J gene comes the end of the CDR3, since the read stops 3 residues before it. This rearrangement joins TRBV19 to TRBJ2-7; 8 nucleotides match TRBD1. This CDR3 is built from 16 residues. V lost 5 bases and J lost 5; bases outside the gene matches: 14. The V gene's germline CDR1 is LNHDA and CDR2 SQIVND (reference sequence). CDR3 sequence reads: CASSDLAGQVTHEQYF. The CDR3 bases that were read are TGTGCCAGTAGTGATCTTGCGGGACAGGTGACCCACGAG.

Comment on this clone: The read ends 3 residues shy of where the CDR3 ends; the end is completed using the germline J gene. The chain links TRBV6-1 to TRBJ2-3, with D hard to call. CDR3 length equals 14 residues. Looked up from germline, CDR1 is MNHNS and CDR2 is SASEGT. Deletions cut 1 base from V and 5 bases from J, with 10 bases between. The part of the CDR3 DNA that was read is TGTGCCAGCAGTGAAGGACTCACCGGAGATACG. Translated, it gives CASSEGLTGDT. The full CDR3 protein is CASSEGLTGDTQYF.

This clone came up a few times. The read falls 3 residues short of the CDR3 end, and the missing part is taken from the germline J gene. This chain uses TRBV2 with TRBJ1-2; D gene unclear. Germline loops: CDR1 SNHLY, CDR2 FYNNEI. Trimming removed 8 bases at V and 4 bases at J, with 17 bases between. This CDR3 comprises 14 residues. The CDR3 here is CASGGMEVLYGYTF. The DNA read from the CDR3 is TGTGCCAGCGGCGGGATGGAAGTCCTCTATGGC.

Ten or more counts support this clone. The read ends 3 residues shy of where the CDR3 ends; the end is completed using the germline J gene. The V gene is TRBV6-1, the J gene TRBJ2-7, with 11 bases fitting TRBD2. This CDR3 contains 17 residues. The trim removed 1 base at V and 2 bases at J, leaving 7 bases unmatched. CDR1 is MNHNS, CDR2 SASEGT, per germline. The CDR3 is CASSEGLAGINPYEQYF. The sequenced CDR3 bases are TGTGCCAGCAGTGAAGGACTAGCGGGAATAAACCCCTACGAG.

This clone has ten or more counts. The CDR3 goes on 3 residues after the read ends, and that part is filled in from the germline J gene. This sequence joins TRBV7-3 and TRBJ2-3; TRBD2 agrees at 7 bases. The CDR3 has 14 residues. V shed 5 bases and J 4 bases; nucleotides not matched to a gene: 6. Germline assignment: CDR1 SGHTA and CDR2 FQGTGA. CDR3 amino acids: CASSRTSRSDTQYF. CDR3 DNA (partial): TGTGCCAGCAGCAGGACTAGTCGGTCAGATACG.

This clone appeared many times. The DNA ends 3 residues before the CDR3 does, and the rest of the CDR3 is filled in from the germline J gene. This chain joins TRBV10-3 and TRBJ2-1, with 14 bases fitting TRBD2. Losses at the gene ends were 4 bases for V and 7 bases for J; bases not matched to a gene: 6. The CDR3 covers 16 residues. Germline V lookup: CDR1 ENHRY, CDR2 SYGVKD. This chain's CDR3 is CAISVGTSGSRNEQFF. The covered CDR3 bases are TGTGCCATCAGTGTGGGGACTAGCGGGAGTCGGAATGAG.

Remarks on this clone: An end of the junction differs from the germline gene, which may be a read error. The CDR3 end falls 3 residues outside the read, so it is completed with the germline J gene. The chain carries TRBV7-6 and TRBJ2-1; 7 bases align to TRBD2. The CDR3 runs 16 residues. Looked up from germline, CDR1 is SGHVS and CDR2 is FNYEAQ. The CDR3 bases that were read are TGTGCTAGCAGCTTAGGGCCGAGGGACTACTACAATGAG. Amino acids: CASSLGPRDYYNE. The whole CDR3 sequence is CASSLGPRDYYNEQFF.

This clone has a count of ten or more. The CDR3 goes on 3 residues after the read ends, and that part is filled in from the germline J gene. The J gene is TRBJ1-2, the V gene TRBV11-2, with TRBD1 matching 8 bases. CDR3 length: 13 residues. Germline values: CDR1 SGHAT, CDR2 FQNNGV. V trimming: 7 bases; J trimming: 4 bases; junction bases outside the gene matches: 5. The sequenced part of the CDR3 DNA is TGTGCCAGCACCCCGGGACAGGTCTATGGC. Its protein is CASTPGQVYG. The entire CDR3 sequence reads CASTPGQVYGYTF.

This clone has at least ten counts. Read data end 3 residues before the CDR3 end; the end is taken from the germline J gene. The gene calls are TRBV5-1 and TRBJ1-2, with 10 bases that match TRBD1. Looked up from germline, CDR1 is SGHRS and CDR2 is YFSETQ. Unmatched junction bases numbered 3, after V lost 0 bases and J lost 4 bases. The CDR3 covers 15 residues. CDR3 DNA, as far as it was read: TGCGCCAGCAGCTTGGAGACAGGGGGCTTCTATGGC. Translation: CASSLETGGFYG. The full CDR3 protein is CASSLETGGFYGYTF.

This clone was seen many times. The read ends 3 residues before the CDR3 terminus; that terminus is restored from the germline J gene. The V and J genes are TRBV29-1 and TRBJ1-2, with D tentatively TRBD1 (6 bases). This CDR3 spans 14 amino acids. V was trimmed by 6 bases and J by 0 bases, leaving 14 bases between them. CDR1 SQVTM and CDR2 ANQGSEA come from the germline V gene. CDR3 DNA (partial): TGCAGCGTCGGCCGGGACACTTCTAACTATGGC. Its protein product is CSVGRDTSNYG. The entire CDR3 protein reads CSVGRDTSNYGYTF.